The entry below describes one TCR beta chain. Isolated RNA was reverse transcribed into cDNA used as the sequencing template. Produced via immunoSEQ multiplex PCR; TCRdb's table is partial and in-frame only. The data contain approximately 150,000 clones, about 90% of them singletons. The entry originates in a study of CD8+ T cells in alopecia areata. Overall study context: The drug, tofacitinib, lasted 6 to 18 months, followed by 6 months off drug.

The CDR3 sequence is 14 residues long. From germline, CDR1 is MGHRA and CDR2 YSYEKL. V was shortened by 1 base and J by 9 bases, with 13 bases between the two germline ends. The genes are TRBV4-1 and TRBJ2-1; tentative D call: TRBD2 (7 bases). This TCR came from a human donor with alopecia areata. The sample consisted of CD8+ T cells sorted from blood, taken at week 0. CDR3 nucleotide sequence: TGCGCCAGCAGCCAAGTCGCGGGGGCGGGTGAGCAGTTCTTC. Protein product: CASSQVAGAGEQFF.